A single TCR beta chain is shown here with its context. TCRdb's table, derived via immunoSEQ multiplex PCR, lists solely in-frame clones and lacks some. The sample lists some 120,000 clones; approximately 68% were seen once. Per germline, CDR1 MNHEY and CDR2 SVGAGI. The CDR3 spans 15 residues. Trimming pared 0 bases from V and 4 bases from J, leaving 12 bases between. This sample stems from a study of blood T cell repertoires in COVID-19. The chain employs TRBV6-5 and TRBJ2-5; D perhaps matches TRBD1 (6 bases). Sequencing used peripheral blood. The clonotype was recovered from a woman in her 70s with acute or convalescent COVID-19. This CDR3 reads CASSYSGAVPETQYF. In DNA form, the CDR3 reads TGTGCCAGCAGTTACTCGGGGGCGGTCCCAGAGACCCAGTACTTC.